These T cell receptor beta chains were read from a single sample in a study of blood T cell repertoires in COVID-19. Using immunoSEQ multiplex PCR, the repertoire was profiled, and TCRdb retains in-frame clones only, with some absent. The sample has approximately 360,000 clones, 88% seen once. Specimen: PBMCs or T cells enriched from blood (not recorded which). The receptors originated from a woman aged 25 to 39 with acute COVID-19. The CDR3 runs from the conserved cysteine through the conserved F or W. Fields, in order: D gene, clone size, J gene, V gene, CDR3 protein, CDR3 DNA. A D gene is named only where the DNA matches it firmly. Clone size, where shown, is once, few, many, or a class for clones that have expanded.

D gene: NA; clone size: NA; J gene: TRBJ1-4; V gene: TRBV15; CDR3 protein: CATSRDRRNNEKLFF; CDR3 DNA: TGTGCCACCAGCAGAGACCGCAGGAATAATGAAAAACTGTTTTTT
D gene: NA; clone size: NA; J gene: TRBJ2-3; V gene: TRBV3-1/TRBV3-2; CDR3 protein: CASSQEVTEAYLSSTDTQYF; CDR3 DNA: TGTGCCAGCAGCCAAGAAGTCACCGAGGCCTATCTCTCTAGCACAGATACGCAGTATTTT
D gene: NA; clone size: NA; J gene: TRBJ1-1; V gene: TRBV7-3; CDR3 protein: CASSPNGGLTEAFF; CDR3 DNA: TGTGCCAGCAGCCCTAACGGGGGGCTCACTGAAGCTTTCTTT
D gene: TRBD2; clone size: NA; J gene: TRBJ2-2; V gene: TRBV9; CDR3 protein: CASSAGTSGNTGELFF; CDR3 DNA: TGTGCCAGCAGCGCCGGGACTAGCGGGAACACCGGGGAGCTGTTTTTT
D gene: TRBD1; clone size: NA; J gene: TRBJ2-1; V gene: TRBV28; CDR3 protein: CASRRTGAHNEQFF; CDR3 DNA: TGTGCCAGCAGACGGACAGGGGCACACAATGAGCAGTTCTTC
D gene: NA; clone size: NA; J gene: TRBJ1-6; V gene: TRBV30; CDR3 protein: CAWSEGWRRNSPLHF; CDR3 DNA: TGTGCCTGGAGCGAGGGCTGGCGGCGGAATTCACCCCTCCACTTT
D gene: NA; clone size: NA; J gene: TRBJ1-1; V gene: TRBV7-6; CDR3 protein: CASSLVGAGDEAFF; CDR3 DNA: TGTGCCAGCAGCTTAGTCGGGGCAGGGGATGAAGCTTTCTTT
D gene: TRBD2; clone size: few; J gene: TRBJ2-3; V gene: TRBV3-1/TRBV3-2; CDR3 protein: CASSPRTSGRDTQYF; CDR3 DNA: TGTGCCAGCAGCCCTCGGACTAGCGGGAGAGATACGCAGTATTTT
D gene: TRBD1; clone size: NA; J gene: TRBJ2-2; V gene: TRBV5-1; CDR3 protein: CASSLSDRVLFTGELFF; CDR3 DNA: TGCGCCAGCAGCTTATCGGACAGGGTACTTTTCACCGGGGAGCTGTTTTTT
D gene: NA; clone size: NA; J gene: TRBJ1-2; V gene: TRBV30; CDR3 protein: CAWTPTRGWYGYTF; CDR3 DNA: TGTGCCTGGACGCCAACCAGGGGATGGTATGGCTACACCTTC
D gene: TRBD1; clone size: NA; J gene: TRBJ2-7; V gene: TRBV5-1; CDR3 protein: CASSLGDRTYEQYF; CDR3 DNA: TGCGCCAGCAGCTTAGGGGACAGAACCTACGAGCAGTACTTC
D gene: NA; clone size: few; J gene: TRBJ1-5; V gene: TRBV4-1; CDR3 protein: CASSYLGDQPQHF; CDR3 DNA: TGCGCCAGCAGCTATCTAGGGGATCAGCCCCAGCATTTT
D gene: TRBD1; clone size: NA; J gene: TRBJ2-2; V gene: TRBV9; CDR3 protein: CASSLKTQGAITGELFF; CDR3 DNA: TGTGCCAGCAGCCTAAAGACACAGGGGGCGATCACCGGGGAGCTGTTTTTT
D gene: NA; clone size: NA; J gene: TRBJ2-3; V gene: TRBV30; CDR3 protein: CAWSDSPSDTQYF; CDR3 DNA: TGTGCCTGGAGTGATTCCCCCTCCGATACGCAGTATTTT
D gene: TRBD1; clone size: NA; J gene: TRBJ1-5; V gene: TRBV20-1; CDR3 protein: CSASSDRESGQPQHF; CDR3 DNA: TGCAGTGCTAGTTCGGACAGGGAATCAGGACAGCCCCAGCATTTT
D gene: TRBD1; clone size: few; J gene: TRBJ1-2; V gene: TRBV4-2; CDR3 protein: CASSQGRQGHGYTF; CDR3 DNA: TGTGCCAGCAGCCAAGGCCGACAGGGACACGGCTACACCTTC
D gene: NA; clone size: NA; J gene: TRBJ2-7; V gene: TRBV21-1; CDR3 protein: CASSKNPRVAYEQYF; CDR3 DNA: TGTGCCAGCAGCAAAAACCCGCGCGTAGCCTACGAGCAGTACTTC
D gene: NA; clone size: NA; J gene: TRBJ1-2; V gene: TRBV3-1/TRBV3-2; CDR3 protein: CASSHAGAGSGYTF; CDR3 DNA: TGTGCCAGCAGCCACGCGGGCGCCGGGTCTGGCTACACCTTC
D gene: NA; clone size: NA; J gene: TRBJ1-1; V gene: TRBV30; CDR3 protein: CAWSFAATEAFF; CDR3 DNA: TGTGCCTGGAGTTTCGCCGCGACTGAAGCTTTCTTT
D gene: TRBD2; clone size: NA; J gene: TRBJ2-1; V gene: TRBV5-1; CDR3 protein: CASSPGTSDYNEQFF; CDR3 DNA: TGCGCCAGCAGCCCGGGGACTAGCGACTACAATGAGCAGTTCTTC
D gene: TRBD2; clone size: once; J gene: TRBJ2-7; V gene: TRBV7-9; CDR3 protein: CASSWGLAGGTLSYEQYF; CDR3 DNA: TGTGCCAGCAGCTGGGGGCTAGCGGGGGGTACGCTCTCCTACGAGCAGTACTTC
D gene: NA; clone size: NA; J gene: TRBJ1-1; V gene: TRBV5-6; CDR3 protein: CASSPGQRNTEAFF; CDR3 DNA: TGTGCCAGCAGCCCTGGACAGAGGAACACTGAAGCTTTCTTT
D gene: NA; clone size: few; J gene: TRBJ1-2; V gene: TRBV30; CDR3 protein: CAWKDSYGYTF; CDR3 DNA: TGTGCCTGGAAAGACAGCTATGGCTACACCTTC
D gene: NA; clone size: NA; J gene: TRBJ1-1; V gene: TRBV21-1; CDR3 protein: CAKGTAGNTEAFF; CDR3 DNA: TGTGCCAAGGGGACAGCAGGAAACACTGAAGCTTTCTTT
D gene: TRBD2; clone size: NA; J gene: TRBJ2-7; V gene: TRBV5-1; CDR3 protein: CASSPVGGGSYEQYF; CDR3 DNA: TGCGCCAGCAGCCCAGTGGGCGGGGGGAGCTACGAGCAGTACTTC
D gene: TRBD1; clone size: few; J gene: TRBJ1-2; V gene: TRBV30; CDR3 protein: CAWAGGATGYTF; CDR3 DNA: TGTGCCTGGGCAGGGGGCGCGACGGGCTACACCTTC
D gene: NA; clone size: few; J gene: TRBJ2-1; V gene: TRBV9; CDR3 protein: CASSVGSPNEQFF; CDR3 DNA: TGTGCCAGCAGCGTAGGGAGCCCCAATGAGCAGTTCTTC
D gene: TRBD1; clone size: NA; J gene: TRBJ1-2; V gene: TRBV27; CDR3 protein: CASSGQGPYGYTF; CDR3 DNA: TGTGCCAGCAGTGGACAGGGGCCCTATGGCTACACCTTC
D gene: TRBD1; clone size: NA; J gene: TRBJ2-7; V gene: TRBV11-2; CDR3 protein: CASSVGTGSYEQYF; CDR3 DNA: TGTGCCAGCAGCGTCGGGACAGGGTCCTACGAGCAGTACTTC
D gene: TRBD1; clone size: NA; J gene: TRBJ1-5; V gene: TRBV12-3/TRBV12-4; CDR3 protein: CASSGTGNQPQHF; CDR3 DNA: TGTGCCAGCAGCGGGACAGGGAATCAGCCCCAGCATTTT
D gene: TRBD1; clone size: NA; J gene: TRBJ1-1; V gene: TRBV28; CDR3 protein: CASGTGGAEAFF; CDR3 DNA: TGTGCCAGCGGGACAGGGGGTGCTGAAGCTTTCTTT
D gene: NA; clone size: NA; J gene: TRBJ1-5; V gene: TRBV27; CDR3 protein: CASSLLGEGPQPQHF; CDR3 DNA: TGTGCCAGCAGTCTATTAGGGGAGGGGCCTCAGCCCCAGCATTTT
D gene: NA; clone size: NA; J gene: TRBJ2-1; V gene: TRBV7-9; CDR3 protein: CASSLAGRYNEQFF; CDR3 DNA: TGTGCCAGCAGCTTAGCCGGGAGATACAATGAGCAGTTCTTC
D gene: TRBD1; clone size: NA; J gene: TRBJ1-1; V gene: TRBV9; CDR3 protein: CASSVRGLGNTEAFF; CDR3 DNA: TGTGCCAGCAGCGTCAGGGGGCTGGGGAACACTGAAGCTTTCTTT
D gene: NA; clone size: NA; J gene: TRBJ2-5; V gene: TRBV6-5; CDR3 protein: CASRPAYQETQYF; CDR3 DNA: TGTGCCAGCAGACCAGCGTACCAAGAGACCCAGTACTTC
D gene: NA; clone size: few; J gene: TRBJ2-7; V gene: TRBV18; CDR3 protein: CASSPRGFNEQYF; CDR3 DNA: TGTGCCAGCTCACCCCGAGGCTTCAACGAGCAGTACTTC
D gene: NA; clone size: NA; J gene: TRBJ2-3; V gene: TRBV19; CDR3 protein: CASSKTGYTDTQYF; CDR3 DNA: TGTGCCAGTAGTAAGACAGGATACACAGATACGCAGTATTTT
D gene: TRBD1; clone size: NA; J gene: TRBJ1-6; V gene: TRBV5-1; CDR3 protein: CASSPRDRDRSPLHF; CDR3 DNA: TGCGCCAGCAGCCCGAGGGACAGGGATCGCTCACCCCTCCACTTT
D gene: NA; clone size: NA; J gene: TRBJ2-2; V gene: TRBV2; CDR3 protein: CASSEVQGSTGELFF; CDR3 DNA: TGTGCCAGCAGTGAGGTGCAGGGTTCAACCGGGGAGCTGTTTTTT
D gene: TRBD1; clone size: NA; J gene: TRBJ1-4; V gene: TRBV9; CDR3 protein: CASSVRDRVFEKLFF; CDR3 DNA: TGTGCCAGCAGCGTCCGGGACAGGGTGTTTGAAAAACTGTTTTTT
D gene: TRBD1; clone size: NA; J gene: TRBJ2-7; V gene: TRBV27; CDR3 protein: CASSQGGPYEQYF; CDR3 DNA: TGTGCCAGCAGTCAAGGGGGCCCCTACGAGCAGTACTTC
D gene: TRBD1; clone size: NA; J gene: TRBJ1-6; V gene: TRBV9; CDR3 protein: CASSVEGARNSPLHF; CDR3 DNA: TGTGCCAGCAGCGTAGAGGGGGCGAGGAATTCACCCCTCCACTTT
D gene: NA; clone size: once; J gene: TRBJ1-2; V gene: TRBV7-6; CDR3 protein: CASSLGRGGGVGYTF; CDR3 DNA: TGTGCCAGCAGCTTAGGAAGGGGCGGCGGAGTGGGCTACACCTTC
D gene: NA; clone size: few; J gene: TRBJ1-5; V gene: TRBV7-9; CDR3 protein: CASSGWDTDSNQPQHF; CDR3 DNA: TGTGCCAGCAGCGGGTGGGACACAGATAGCAATCAGCCCCAGCATTTT
D gene: TRBD1; clone size: NA; J gene: TRBJ2-2; V gene: TRBV2; CDR3 protein: CASSPLQGMAGELFF; CDR3 DNA: TGTGCCAGCAGTCCACTACAGGGGATGGCCGGGGAGCTGTTTTTT
D gene: NA; clone size: once; J gene: TRBJ1-1; V gene: TRBV11-3; CDR3 protein: CASSLAVNTEAFF; CDR3 DNA: TGTGCCAGCAGCTTAGCAGTGAACACTGAAGCTTTCTTT
D gene: NA; clone size: few; J gene: TRBJ1-4; V gene: TRBV25-1; CDR3 protein: CASSSLSSTNEKLFF; CDR3 DNA: TGTGCCAGCAGTTCCCTTTCCTCTACGAATGAAAAACTGTTTTTT
D gene: TRBD2; clone size: NA; J gene: TRBJ2-1; V gene: TRBV28; CDR3 protein: CASSSTPLTSWEFF; CDR3 DNA: TGTGCCAGCAGTTCTACCCCCCTGACTAGCTGGGAGTTCTTC
D gene: NA; clone size: NA; J gene: TRBJ1-2; V gene: TRBV3-1/TRBV3-2; CDR3 protein: CASSQEGGGAYGYTF; CDR3 DNA: TGTGCCAGCAGCCAAGAAGGGGGGGGCGCCTATGGCTACACCTTC
D gene: TRBD2; clone size: NA; J gene: TRBJ2-3; V gene: TRBV3-1/TRBV3-2; CDR3 protein: CASSHLAGGPDTQYF; CDR3 DNA: TGTGCCAGCAGCCACCTAGCGGGGGGGCCAGATACGCAGTATTTT
D gene: TRBD1; clone size: NA; J gene: TRBJ1-4; V gene: TRBV10-2; CDR3 protein: CASGLANGTGDGKLFF; CDR3 DNA: TGCGCCAGCGGATTAGCTAACGGGACAGGGGATGGAAAACTGTTTTTT
D gene: TRBD2; clone size: once; J gene: TRBJ2-1; V gene: TRBV28; CDR3 protein: CASSLAGGHNEQFF; CDR3 DNA: TGTGCCAGCAGTCTAGCGGGGGGACACAATGAGCAGTTCTTC
D gene: NA; clone size: NA; J gene: TRBJ1-1; V gene: TRBV5-1; CDR3 protein: CASSLGAGVTEAFF; CDR3 DNA: TGCGCCAGCAGCTTGGGGGCAGGGGTTACTGAAGCTTTCTTT